These T cell receptor beta chains were read from a single sample in a study of T cell responses to AZD1222 COVID-19 vaccine. The table came from immunoSEQ multiplex PCR; TCRdb's copy has only in-frame clones and leaves some out. Altogether under 110,000 clones are present, around 91% being singletons, with the ten largest covering under 8.5%. Sequences were derived from peripheral blood, sampled 28 days after the second AZD1222 dose. The receptor set was obtained from an adult who received the AZD1222 COVID-19 vaccine. Both conserved end residues are part of each CDR3. A D gene is named only where the DNA matches it firmly. Expanded clones get a size class; other rows say once, few or many, or leave the size out.

V gene: TRBV5-1
D gene: TRBD1
clone size: .
J gene: TRBJ2-6
CDR3 protein: CASSLAGTGASGANVLTF
CDR3 DNA: TGCGCCAGCAGCTTGGCCGGGACAGGAGCCTCTGGGGCCAACGTCTTGACTTTC

V gene: TRBV14
D gene: TRBD1
clone size: .
J gene: TRBJ1-1
CDR3 protein: CASSPFTGGTEAFF
CDR3 DNA: TGTGCCAGCAGCCCATTCACAGGGGGAACTGAAGCTTTCTTT

V gene: TRBV29-1
D gene: .
clone size: .
J gene: TRBJ1-5
CDR3 protein: CSVMDGNQPQHF
CDR3 DNA: TGCAGCGTCATGGACGGTAATCAGCCCCAGCATTTT

V gene: TRBV15
D gene: .
clone size: .
J gene: TRBJ1-4
CDR3 protein: CATSRDLTEKLFF
CDR3 DNA: TGTGCCACCAGCAGAGATTTAACCGAAAAACTGTTTTTT

V gene: TRBV27
D gene: .
clone size: once
J gene: TRBJ2-1
CDR3 protein: CASSLQGNEQFF
CDR3 DNA: TGTGCCAGCAGTTTGCAGGGCAATGAGCAGTTCTTC

V gene: TRBV7-9
D gene: TRBD1
clone size: few
J gene: TRBJ1-2
CDR3 protein: CASSVGTVYGYTF
CDR3 DNA: TGTGCCAGCAGCGTTGGGACAGTATATGGCTACACCTTC

V gene: TRBV18
D gene: .
clone size: .
J gene: TRBJ1-1
CDR3 protein: CASSPNQGLTEAFF
CDR3 DNA: TGTGCCAGCTCACCAAACCAGGGGTTAACTGAAGCTTTCTTT

V gene: TRBV7-8
D gene: .
clone size: .
J gene: TRBJ1-2
CDR3 protein: CASSLELVTGPGDTF
CDR3 DNA: TGTGCCAGCAGCTTAGAATTGGTGACAGGCCCTGGGGACACCTTC

V gene: TRBV6-2/TRBV6-3
D gene: .
clone size: .
J gene: TRBJ2-3
CDR3 protein: CASSYGGGRTDTQYF
CDR3 DNA: TGTGCCAGCAGTTACGGCGGGGGCCGCACAGATACGCAGTATTTT

V gene: TRBV7-9
D gene: TRBD1
clone size: .
J gene: TRBJ2-3
CDR3 protein: CASSRTGGAEDTQYF
CDR3 DNA: TGTGCCAGCAGCCGGACAGGGGGCGCCGAAGATACGCAGTATTTT

V gene: TRBV4-3
D gene: .
clone size: .
J gene: TRBJ1-2
CDR3 protein: CASSQDWGNGKGYTF
CDR3 DNA: TGCGCCAGCAGCCAAGATTGGGGTAACGGGAAAGGCTACACCTTC

V gene: TRBV4-1
D gene: .
clone size: .
J gene: TRBJ1-3
CDR3 protein: CASSQPRRDPGNTIYF
CDR3 DNA: TGCGCCAGCAGCCAACCCCGCAGGGATCCTGGAAACACCATATATTTT

V gene: TRBV7-3
D gene: TRBD2
clone size: .
J gene: TRBJ2-1
CDR3 protein: CASSLGLAGTNEQFF
CDR3 DNA: TGTGCCAGCAGCCTCGGACTAGCGGGTACCAATGAGCAGTTCTTC

V gene: TRBV29-1
D gene: .
clone size: .
J gene: TRBJ1-2
CDR3 protein: CSVEGNDGYTF
CDR3 DNA: TGCAGCGTTGAGGGGAATGATGGCTACACCTTC

V gene: TRBV6-2/TRBV6-3
D gene: .
clone size: .
J gene: TRBJ1-6
CDR3 protein: CASSYAAESPLHF
CDR3 DNA: TGTGCCAGCAGTTACGCGGCTGAATCACCCCTCCACTTT

V gene: TRBV13
D gene: .
clone size: few
J gene: TRBJ1-1
CDR3 protein: CASSLRRQLNEAFF
CDR3 DNA: TGTGCCAGCAGCTTACGGCGACAGCTCAATGAAGCTTTCTTT

V gene: TRBV7-2
D gene: TRBD2
clone size: .
J gene: TRBJ2-7
CDR3 protein: CASSPSGGGNSYEQYF
CDR3 DNA: TGTGCCAGCAGCCCTAGCGGCGGGGGGAACTCCTACGAGCAGTACTTC

V gene: TRBV9
D gene: .
clone size: once
J gene: TRBJ2-7
CDR3 protein: CASSWGGQPNSYEQYF
CDR3 DNA: TGTGCCAGCAGCTGGGGCGGACAGCCGAACTCCTACGAGCAGTACTTC

V gene: TRBV7-2
D gene: TRBD2
clone size: .
J gene: TRBJ2-1
CDR3 protein: CASSFTSGGYNEQFF
CDR3 DNA: TGTGCCAGCAGCTTTACTAGCGGGGGCTACAATGAGCAGTTCTTC

V gene: TRBV7-2
D gene: TRBD1
clone size: .
J gene: TRBJ1-3
CDR3 protein: CASSPNRVGQGSGNTIYF
CDR3 DNA: TGTGCCAGCAGCCCCAACCGAGTAGGACAGGGCTCTGGAAACACCATATATTTT

V gene: TRBV11-2
D gene: .
clone size: .
J gene: TRBJ2-3
CDR3 protein: CASSDLVAFRTQYF
CDR3 DNA: TGTGCCAGCAGCGACCTGGTGGCATTTCGAACGCAGTATTTT

V gene: TRBV5-8
D gene: .
clone size: once
J gene: TRBJ1-5
CDR3 protein: CASSLLAGLNQPQHF
CDR3 DNA: TGTGCCAGCAGCTTGTTAGCAGGGCTTAATCAGCCCCAGCATTTT

V gene: TRBV29-1
D gene: TRBD1
clone size: once
J gene: TRBJ2-7
CDR3 protein: CSVIQGLGFYEQYF
CDR3 DNA: TGCAGCGTCATACAGGGGTTGGGGTTTTACGAGCAGTACTTC

V gene: TRBV5-4
D gene: .
clone size: .
J gene: TRBJ1-3
CDR3 protein: CASSLAAQSSGNTIYF
CDR3 DNA: TGTGCCAGCAGCTTGGCCGCACAGAGCTCTGGAAACACCATATATTTT

V gene: TRBV6-2/TRBV6-3
D gene: TRBD1
clone size: once
J gene: TRBJ2-5
CDR3 protein: CASSVTGGQETQYF
CDR3 DNA: TGTGCCAGCAGTGTGACAGGGGGACAAGAGACCCAGTACTTC

V gene: TRBV7-9
D gene: .
clone size: once
J gene: TRBJ1-2
CDR3 protein: CASSQRQDGNYGYTF
CDR3 DNA: TGTGCCAGCAGCCAACGACAGGATGGGAACTATGGCTACACCTTC

V gene: TRBV9
D gene: .
clone size: once
J gene: TRBJ2-1
CDR3 protein: CASSVGGGNEQFF
CDR3 DNA: TGTGCCAGCAGCGTAGGGGGCGGTAATGAGCAGTTCTTC

V gene: TRBV11-2
D gene: .
clone size: .
J gene: TRBJ1-6
CDR3 protein: CASSRTVQNQNSPLHF
CDR3 DNA: TGTGCCAGCAGCCGGACAGTCCAGAACCAGAATTCACCCCTCCACTTT

V gene: TRBV27
D gene: .
clone size: .
J gene: TRBJ1-2
CDR3 protein: CASSNRKAGVSGYTF
CDR3 DNA: TGTGCCAGCAGTAATAGAAAGGCAGGGGTCTCTGGCTACACCTTC

V gene: TRBV18
D gene: TRBD1
clone size: .
J gene: TRBJ1-2
CDR3 protein: CASSKTGTGGVGHYGYTF
CDR3 DNA: TGTGCCAGCTCTAAGACCGGGACAGGGGGCGTTGGGCACTATGGCTACACCTTC

V gene: TRBV7-2
D gene: .
clone size: .
J gene: TRBJ1-5
CDR3 protein: CASSFSLGGQPQHF
CDR3 DNA: TGTGCCAGCAGCTTCTCCTTGGGGGGTCAGCCCCAGCATTTT

V gene: TRBV6-5
D gene: TRBD2
clone size: .
J gene: TRBJ2-7
CDR3 protein: CASSYSISGGYEQYF
CDR3 DNA: TGTGCCAGCAGTTACTCGATTTCCGGGGGGTACGAGCAGTACTTC

V gene: TRBV7-2
D gene: .
clone size: .
J gene: TRBJ2-7
CDR3 protein: CASSFGTGGPFKHEQYF
CDR3 DNA: TGTGCCAGCAGCTTCGGAACGGGGGGCCCCTTTAAACACGAGCAGTACTTC

V gene: TRBV6-5
D gene: TRBD1
clone size: once
J gene: TRBJ1-1
CDR3 protein: CASSYSGQRTEAFF
CDR3 DNA: TGTGCCAGCAGTTACTCGGGACAGCGCACCGAAGCTTTCTTT

V gene: TRBV4-1
D gene: .
clone size: .
J gene: TRBJ2-7
CDR3 protein: CASSQESAVGPEEQYF
CDR3 DNA: TGCGCCAGCAGCCAAGAGAGCGCAGTGGGTCCGGAGGAGCAGTACTTC

V gene: TRBV6-2/TRBV6-3
D gene: TRBD1
clone size: .
J gene: TRBJ1-2
CDR3 protein: CASSYLRTGNYGYTF
CDR3 DNA: TGTGCCAGCAGTTACTTGCGGACAGGGAACTATGGCTACACCTTC

V gene: TRBV9
D gene: .
clone size: .
J gene: TRBJ1-4
CDR3 protein: CASSPHGGGNEKLFF
CDR3 DNA: TGTGCCAGCAGCCCCCACGGGGGAGGGAATGAAAAACTGTTTTTT

V gene: TRBV7-9
D gene: .
clone size: once
J gene: TRBJ2-7
CDR3 protein: CASLFSGTGNYEQYF
CDR3 DNA: TGTGCCAGCCTCTTTTCCGGGACGGGGAATTACGAGCAGTACTTC

V gene: TRBV18
D gene: .
clone size: .
J gene: TRBJ2-7
CDR3 protein: CASSPTVGTSYEQYF
CDR3 DNA: TGTGCCAGCTCACCCACCGTGGGGACTTCCTACGAGCAGTACTTC

V gene: TRBV28
D gene: .
clone size: .
J gene: TRBJ2-7
CDR3 protein: CASSPRTSGPTKEQYF
CDR3 DNA: TGTGCCAGCAGTCCGAGAACATCGGGACCTACGAAGGAGCAGTACTTC

V gene: TRBV5-5
D gene: TRBD1
clone size: once
J gene: TRBJ2-7
CDR3 protein: CASSLGQGVIYEQYF
CDR3 DNA: TGTGCCAGCAGCTTGGGACAGGGAGTAATATACGAGCAGTACTTC

V gene: TRBV7-9
D gene: TRBD2
clone size: .
J gene: TRBJ2-7
CDR3 protein: CASSWRTSGREQYF
CDR3 DNA: TGTGCCAGCAGCTGGAGGACTAGCGGCCGCGAGCAGTACTTC

V gene: TRBV5-6
D gene: TRBD1
clone size: .
J gene: TRBJ1-5
CDR3 protein: CASSSGTGLFSQNQPQHF
CDR3 DNA: TGTGCCAGCAGCTCCGGGACAGGGTTGTTTAGTCAAAATCAGCCCCAGCATTTT

V gene: TRBV7-8
D gene: TRBD1
clone size: .
J gene: TRBJ1-5
CDR3 protein: CASSPKRTGRINQPQHF
CDR3 DNA: TGTGCCAGCAGCCCAAAGAGGACAGGACGGATCAATCAGCCCCAGCATTTT

V gene: TRBV10-2
D gene: TRBD1
clone size: .
J gene: TRBJ1-5
CDR3 protein: CASTLGQGNQPQHF
CDR3 DNA: TGCGCCAGCACCCTCGGACAGGGCAATCAGCCCCAGCATTTT

V gene: TRBV4-3
D gene: .
clone size: .
J gene: TRBJ1-6
CDR3 protein: CASSRGQWKLPLHF
CDR3 DNA: TGCGCCAGCAGCCGTGGACAGTGGAAATTGCCCCTCCACTTT

V gene: TRBV7-8
D gene: .
clone size: .
J gene: TRBJ1-1
CDR3 protein: CASSLGVTEAFF
CDR3 DNA: TGTGCCAGCAGCTTGGGGGTCACTGAAGCTTTCTTT

V gene: TRBV18
D gene: .
clone size: .
J gene: TRBJ1-2
CDR3 protein: CASLISGGYGYTF
CDR3 DNA: TGTGCCAGCCTCATCTCCGGGGGCTATGGCTACACCTTC